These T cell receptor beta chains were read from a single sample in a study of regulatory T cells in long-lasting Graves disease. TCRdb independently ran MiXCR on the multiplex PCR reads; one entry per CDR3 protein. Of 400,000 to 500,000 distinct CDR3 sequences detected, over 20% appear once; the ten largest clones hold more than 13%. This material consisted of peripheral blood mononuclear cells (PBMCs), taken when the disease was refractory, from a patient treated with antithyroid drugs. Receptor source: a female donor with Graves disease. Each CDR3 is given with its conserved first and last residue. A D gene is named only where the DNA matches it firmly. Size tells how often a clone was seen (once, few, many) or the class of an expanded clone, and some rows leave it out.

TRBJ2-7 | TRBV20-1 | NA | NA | CSVIKMTGLYEQYF | TGCAGTGTAATTAAGATGACAGGTCTCTACGAGCAGTACTTC
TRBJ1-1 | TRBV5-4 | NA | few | CASSLDSREAFF | TGTGCCAGCAGCTTGGACAGCAGGGAGGCTTTCTTT
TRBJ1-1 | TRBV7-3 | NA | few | CASSLSAGYSSLMGTEAFF | TGTGCCAGCAGCTTATCGGCAGGCTACTCGTCCTTAATGGGCACTGAAGCTTTCTTT
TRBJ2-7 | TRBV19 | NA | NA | CASSMSRAGYEQYF | TGTGCCAGTAGTATGAGCAGGGCTGGCTACGAGCAGTACTTC
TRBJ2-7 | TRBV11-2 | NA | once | CAGSPINLPGPEQYF | TGTGCCGGCAGCCCCATTAATCTACCCGGACCCGAGCAGTACTTC
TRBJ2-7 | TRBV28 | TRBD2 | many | CASSISGTSSHEQYF | TGTGCCAGCAGTATCTCCGGGACTAGTAGCCACGAGCAGTACTTC
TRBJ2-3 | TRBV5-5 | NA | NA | CASSLFLGTSDTQYF | TGTGCCAGCAGCCTGTTTCTGGGGACCTCGGATACGCAGTATTTT
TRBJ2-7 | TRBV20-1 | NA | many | CSAYEGAYEQYF | TGCAGTGCCTATGAAGGGGCCTACGAGCAGTACTTC
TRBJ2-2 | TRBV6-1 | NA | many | CASSSGSHSGELFF | TGTGCCAGCAGCTCTGGTAGCCATAGCGGGGAGCTGTTTTTT
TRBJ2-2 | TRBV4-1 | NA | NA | CASTDRRGTTGELFF | TGCGCCAGCACCGACAGGAGGGGGACCACCGGGGAGCTGTTTTTT
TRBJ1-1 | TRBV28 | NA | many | CASSLLRNTEAFF | TGTGCCAGCAGTTTATTAAGGAACACTGAAGCTTTCTTT
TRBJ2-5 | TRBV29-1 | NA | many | CSVENSQETQYF | TGCAGCGTTGAGAACAGTCAAGAGACCCAGTACTTC
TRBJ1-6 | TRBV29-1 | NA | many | CSVEWREGRASPLHF | TGCAGCGTTGAATGGCGCGAGGGGCGCGCTTCACCCCTCCACTTT
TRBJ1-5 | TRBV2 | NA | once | CASSAWGVQHF | TGTGCCAGCAGCGCCTGGGGGGTTCAACATTTT
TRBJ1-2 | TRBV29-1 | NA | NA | CSVEDNNGNGYTF | TGCAGCGTAGAGGATAACAATGGCAATGGCTACACCTTC
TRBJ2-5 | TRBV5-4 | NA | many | CASSHKRVSETHYF | TGTGCCAGCAGCCATAAGAGGGTTTCGGAGACCCATTACTTC
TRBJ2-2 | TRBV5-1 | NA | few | CASCEVNTGELFF | TGCGCCAGCTGCGAAGTAAACACCGGGGAGCTGTTTTTT
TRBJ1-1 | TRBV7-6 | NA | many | CASSLADGNTEAFF | TGTGCCAGCAGCTTAGCGGACGGGAACACTGAAGCTTTCTTT
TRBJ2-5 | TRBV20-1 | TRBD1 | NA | CSADRGRETQYF | TGCAGTGCCGACAGGGGGCGGGAGACCCAGTACTTC
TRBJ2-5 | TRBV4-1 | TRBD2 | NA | CASSLLGLAKETQYF | TGCGCCAGCAGCCTACTGGGACTAGCCAAAGAGACCCAGTACTTC
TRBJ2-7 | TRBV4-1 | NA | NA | CASSQVLLARPYEQYF | TGCGCCAGCAGCCAAGTTCTCCTAGCGCGCCCCTACGAGCAGTACTTC
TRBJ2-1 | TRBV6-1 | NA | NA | CASRLGLSINEQFF | TGTGCCAGCAGGCTGGGGCTATCTATCAATGAGCAGTTCTTC
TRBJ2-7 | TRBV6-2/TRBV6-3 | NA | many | CASSYVTSSEQYF | TGTGCCAGCAGTTACGTGACAAGCTCCGAGCAGTACTTC
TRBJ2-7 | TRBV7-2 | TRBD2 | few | CASSREAGRAFYEQYF | TGTGCCAGCAGTCGAGAGGCGGGGAGGGCCTTTTACGAGCAGTACTTC
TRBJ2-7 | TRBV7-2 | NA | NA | CASSLGGGVSKQYF | TGTGCCAGCAGCTTAGGTGGAGGGGTGAGCAAGCAGTACTTC
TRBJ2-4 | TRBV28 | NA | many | CASSSPAREENIQYF | TGTGCCAGCAGTTCCCCCGCCAGGGAGGAAAACATTCAGTACTTC
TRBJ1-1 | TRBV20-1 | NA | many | CSASGRVNTEAFF | TGCAGTGCTAGTGGGCGGGTGAACACTGAAGCTTTCTTT
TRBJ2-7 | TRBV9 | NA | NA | CASSVSSGREEQYF | TGTGCCAGCAGCGTATCATCAGGCCGGGAAGAGCAGTACTTC
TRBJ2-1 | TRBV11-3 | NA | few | CASSPTGTGAYNEQFF | TGTGCCAGCAGCCCGACCGGGACGGGGGCCTACAATGAGCAGTTCTTC
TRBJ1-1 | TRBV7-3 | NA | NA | CASSLLGKGTEAFF | TGTGCCAGCAGCTTATTAGGGAAAGGCACTGAAGCTTTCTTT
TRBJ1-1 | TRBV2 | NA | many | CASSDDRVRLNTEAFF | TGTGCCAGCAGTGACGATCGCGTACGCTTGAACACTGAAGCTTTCTTT
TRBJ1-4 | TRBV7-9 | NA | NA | CASSPGAGTTNEKLFF | TGTGCCAGCAGCCCGGGCGCGGGAACAACTAATGAAAAACTGTTTTTT
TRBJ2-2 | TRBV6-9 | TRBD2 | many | CASSYPPEGAGEGMGELFF | TGTGCCAGCAGTTACCCCCCCGAGGGAGCGGGAGAAGGGATGGGGGAGCTGTTTTTT
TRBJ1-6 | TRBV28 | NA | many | CASSHRVTNSPLHF | TGTGCCAGCAGTCACAGGGTGACGAATTCACCCCTCCACTTT
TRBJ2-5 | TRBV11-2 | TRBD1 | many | CASSWTRQGQETQYF | TGTGCCAGCAGCTGGACCCGACAGGGACAAGAGACCCAGTACTTC
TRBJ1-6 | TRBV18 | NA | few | CASSTQGNSPLHF | TGTGCCAGCTCAACACAGGGAAATTCACCCCTCCACTTT
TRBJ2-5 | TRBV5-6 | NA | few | CASSHTEGETQYF | TGTGCCAGCAGCCACACAGAAGGGGAGACCCAGTACTTC
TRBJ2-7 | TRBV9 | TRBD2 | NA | CASSFRRSGRHLSSYEQYF | TGTGCCAGCAGCTTTAGGCGGAGCGGGAGGCACCTTAGCTCCTACGAGCAGTACTTC
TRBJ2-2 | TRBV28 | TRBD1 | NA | CASRKTGAAGELFF | TGTGCCAGCAGGAAGACAGGGGCGGCCGGGGAGCTGTTTTTT